The following is a TCR beta chain sequence with its context. Its antigen remains unknown. These data originate in a study of T cell responses to AZD1222 COVID-19 vaccine. Study-wide points: The donor cohort was predominantly white British with a female majority, and clonal diversity may have been underestimated.

The germline gives CDR1 SGHTA, CDR2 FQGTGA. CDR3 size: 13 residues. Trimming cost V 5 bases and J 6 bases; bases outside gene matches: 0. Method: immunoSEQ multiplex PCR; TCRdb's copy keeps in-frame clones and lacks some. There are roughly 130,000 clones in the sample; about 90% occur only once, and approximately 1.4% lies in the top ten. This receptor was identified in an adult in good health. The material was peripheral blood, obtained on day 0 of AZD1222 vaccination. The chain carries TRBV7-3 and TRBJ1-5; 11 bases agree with TRBD1. The CDR3: CASSGQGAQPQHF. The CDR3 DNA reads as TGTGCCAGCAGCGGACAGGGGGCTCAGCCCCAGCATTTT.